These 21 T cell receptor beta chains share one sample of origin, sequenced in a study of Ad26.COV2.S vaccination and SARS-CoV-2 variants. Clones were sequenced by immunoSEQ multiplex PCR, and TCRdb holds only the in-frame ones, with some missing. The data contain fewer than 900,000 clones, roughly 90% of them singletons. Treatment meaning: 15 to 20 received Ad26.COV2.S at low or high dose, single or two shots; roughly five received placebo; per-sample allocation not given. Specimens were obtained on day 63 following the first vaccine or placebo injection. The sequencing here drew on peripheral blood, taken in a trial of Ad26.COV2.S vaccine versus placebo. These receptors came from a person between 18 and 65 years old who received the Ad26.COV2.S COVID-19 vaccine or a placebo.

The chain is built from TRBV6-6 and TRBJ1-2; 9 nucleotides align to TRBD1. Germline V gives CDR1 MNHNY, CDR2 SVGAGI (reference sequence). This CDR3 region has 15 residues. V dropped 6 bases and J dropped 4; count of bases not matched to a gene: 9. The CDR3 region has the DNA TGTGCCAGCAGCCACAGGGGGCTAGACACCTATGGCTACACCTTC. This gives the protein CASSHRGLDTYGYTF.

CDR3 coding DNA: TGTGCCAGCAGCAACCCCAGGGGTGTAAATACGCAGTATTTT. Amino acid sequence: CASSNPRGVNTQYF. The V gene is TRBV21-1, the J gene TRBJ2-3; TRBD1, as called in the table, went unchecked against the DNA. TRBV21-1 has pseudogene status. The CDR3 spans 14 residues.

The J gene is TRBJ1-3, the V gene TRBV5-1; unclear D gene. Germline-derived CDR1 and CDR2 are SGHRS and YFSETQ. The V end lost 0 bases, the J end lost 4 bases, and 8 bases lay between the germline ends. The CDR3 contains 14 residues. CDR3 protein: CASSLAGDGNTIYF. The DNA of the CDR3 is TGCGCCAGCAGCTTGGCAGGCGACGGAAACACCATATATTTT.

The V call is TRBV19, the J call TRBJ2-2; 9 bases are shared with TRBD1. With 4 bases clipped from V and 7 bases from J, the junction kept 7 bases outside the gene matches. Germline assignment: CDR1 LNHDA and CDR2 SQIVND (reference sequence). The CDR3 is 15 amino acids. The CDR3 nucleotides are TGTGCCAGTAGTACATCCCGACAGGGGGACGGGGAGCTGTTTTTT. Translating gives CASSTSRQGDGELFF.

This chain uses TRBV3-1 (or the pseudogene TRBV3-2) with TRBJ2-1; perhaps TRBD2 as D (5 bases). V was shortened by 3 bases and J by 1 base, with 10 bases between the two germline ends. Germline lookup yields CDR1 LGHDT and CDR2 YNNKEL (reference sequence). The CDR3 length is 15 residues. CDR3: CASSHSSFSYNEQFF. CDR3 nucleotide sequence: TGTGCCAGCAGCCATTCTAGCTTTTCCTACAATGAGCAGTTCTTC.

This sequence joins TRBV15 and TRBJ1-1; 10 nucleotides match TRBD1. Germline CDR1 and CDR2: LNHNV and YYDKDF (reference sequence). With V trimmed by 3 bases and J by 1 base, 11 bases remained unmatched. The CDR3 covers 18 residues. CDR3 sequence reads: CATSRSGQGSIKNTEAFF. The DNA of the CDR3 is TGTGCCACCAGCAGGTCGGGACAGGGGTCGATTAAGAACACTGAAGCTTTCTTT.

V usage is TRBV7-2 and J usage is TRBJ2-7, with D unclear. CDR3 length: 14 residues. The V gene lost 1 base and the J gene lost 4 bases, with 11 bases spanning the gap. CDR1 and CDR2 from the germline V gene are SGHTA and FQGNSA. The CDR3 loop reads CASSLDSVTYEQYF. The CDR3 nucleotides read TGTGCCAGCAGCTTAGACTCGGTAACATACGAGCAGTACTTC.

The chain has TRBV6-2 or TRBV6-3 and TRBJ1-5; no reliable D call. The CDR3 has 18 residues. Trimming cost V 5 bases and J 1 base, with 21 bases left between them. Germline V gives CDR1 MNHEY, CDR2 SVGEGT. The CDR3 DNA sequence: TGTGCCAGCAGTAACGACGGACCGCTGGGTGGGAGCAATCAGCCCCAGCATTTT. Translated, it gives CASSNDGPLGGSNQPQHF.

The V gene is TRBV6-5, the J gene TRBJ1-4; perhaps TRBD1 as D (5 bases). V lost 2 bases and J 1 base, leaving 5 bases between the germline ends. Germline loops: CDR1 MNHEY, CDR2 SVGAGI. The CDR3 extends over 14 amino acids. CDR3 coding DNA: TGTGCCAGCAGTTACGGGGGAACTAATGAAAAACTGTTTTTT. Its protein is CASSYGGTNEKLFF.

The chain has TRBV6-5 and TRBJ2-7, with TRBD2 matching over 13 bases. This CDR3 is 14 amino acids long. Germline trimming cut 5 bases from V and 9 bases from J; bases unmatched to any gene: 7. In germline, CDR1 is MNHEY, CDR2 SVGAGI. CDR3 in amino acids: CASSPWTSGGVQYF. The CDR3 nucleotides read TGTGCCAGCAGTCCCTGGACTAGCGGGGGAGTGCAGTACTTC.

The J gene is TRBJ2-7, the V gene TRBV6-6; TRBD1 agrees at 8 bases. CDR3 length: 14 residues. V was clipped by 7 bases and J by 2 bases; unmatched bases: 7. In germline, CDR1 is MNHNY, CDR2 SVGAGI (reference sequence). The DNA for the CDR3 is TGTGCCAGCACCCCCGGGACAGGAACCTACGAGCAGTACTTC. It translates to CASTPGTGTYEQYF.

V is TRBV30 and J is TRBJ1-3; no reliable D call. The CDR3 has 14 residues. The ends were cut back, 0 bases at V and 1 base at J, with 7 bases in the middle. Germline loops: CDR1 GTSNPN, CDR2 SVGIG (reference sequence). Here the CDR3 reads CAWSVSFSGNTIYF. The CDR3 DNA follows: TGTGCCTGGAGTGTTAGTTTTTCTGGAAACACCATATATTTT. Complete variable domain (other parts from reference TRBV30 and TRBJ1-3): SQTIHQWPATLVQPVGSPLSLECTVEGTSNPNLYWYRQAAGRGLQLLFYSVGIGQISSEVPQNLSASRPQDRQFILSSKKLLLSDSGFYLCAWSVSFSGNTIYFGEGSWLTVV.

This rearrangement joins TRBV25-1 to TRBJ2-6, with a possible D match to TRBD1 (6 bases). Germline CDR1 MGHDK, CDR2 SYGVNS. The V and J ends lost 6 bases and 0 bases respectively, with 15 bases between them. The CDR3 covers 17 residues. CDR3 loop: CASSKRTASSGANVLTF. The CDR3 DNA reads TGTGCCAGCAGCAAACGGACAGCCAGCTCTGGGGCCAACGTCCTGACTTTC. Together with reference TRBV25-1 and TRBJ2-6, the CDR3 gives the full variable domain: EADIYQTPRYLVIGTGKKITLECSQTMGHDKMYWYQQDPGMELHLIHYSYGVNSTEKGDLSSESTVSRIRTEHFPLTLESARPSHTSQYLCASSKRTASSGANVLTFGAGSRLTVL.

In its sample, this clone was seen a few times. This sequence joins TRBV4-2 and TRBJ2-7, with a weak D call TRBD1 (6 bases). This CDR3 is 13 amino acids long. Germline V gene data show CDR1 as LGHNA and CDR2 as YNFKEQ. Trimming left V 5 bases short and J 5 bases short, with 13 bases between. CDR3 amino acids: CASSSGVGDEQYF. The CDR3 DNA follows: TGTGCCAGCAGCTCAGGGGTAGGCGACGAGCAGTACTTC.

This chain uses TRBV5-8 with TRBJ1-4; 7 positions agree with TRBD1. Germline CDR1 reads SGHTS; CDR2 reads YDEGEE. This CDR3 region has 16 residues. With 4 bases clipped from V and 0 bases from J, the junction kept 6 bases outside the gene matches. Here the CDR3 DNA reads TGTGCCAGCAGCAAGGGACAGACCCCAACTAATGAAAAACTGTTTTTT. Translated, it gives CASSKGQTPTNEKLFF.

The CDR3 is CASSSRNYGYTF. For the CDR3, the DNA is TGTGCCAGCAGCTCCCGGAACTATGGCTACACCTTC. The gene calls are TRBV7-9 and TRBJ1-2, with D unresolved. V gave up 4 bases and J gave up 2 bases, with 5 bases separating them. Germline-derived CDR1 and CDR2 are SEHNR and FQNEAQ (reference sequence). This CDR3 region has 12 residues.

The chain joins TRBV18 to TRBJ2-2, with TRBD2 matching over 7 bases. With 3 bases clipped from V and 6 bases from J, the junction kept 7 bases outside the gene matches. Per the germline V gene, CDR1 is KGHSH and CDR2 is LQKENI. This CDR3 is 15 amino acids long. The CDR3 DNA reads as TGTGCCAGCTCACCGTGGAGGGACTACCCCGGGGAGCTGTTTTTT. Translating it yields CASSPWRDYPGELFF.

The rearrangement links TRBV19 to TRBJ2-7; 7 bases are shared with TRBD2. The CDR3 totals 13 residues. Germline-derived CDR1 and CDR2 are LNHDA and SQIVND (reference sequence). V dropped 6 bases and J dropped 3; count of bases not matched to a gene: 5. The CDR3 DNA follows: TGTGCCAGTAGGGGAGGGCGGGGCTACGAGCAGTACTTC. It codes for CASRGGRGYEQYF.

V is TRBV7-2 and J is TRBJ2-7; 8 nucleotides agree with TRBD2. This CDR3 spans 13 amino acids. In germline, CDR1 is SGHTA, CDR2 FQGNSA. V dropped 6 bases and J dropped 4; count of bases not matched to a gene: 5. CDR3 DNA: TGTGCCAGCAGTACGGGGACTAGATACGAGCAGTACTTC. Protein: CASSTGTRYEQYF.

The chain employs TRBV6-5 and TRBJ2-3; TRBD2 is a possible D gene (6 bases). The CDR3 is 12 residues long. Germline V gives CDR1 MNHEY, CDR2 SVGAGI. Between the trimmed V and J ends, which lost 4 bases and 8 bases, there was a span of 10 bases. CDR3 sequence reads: CASSSSGGTQYF. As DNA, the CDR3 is TGTGCCAGCAGTTCGTCCGGGGGTACGCAGTATTTT.

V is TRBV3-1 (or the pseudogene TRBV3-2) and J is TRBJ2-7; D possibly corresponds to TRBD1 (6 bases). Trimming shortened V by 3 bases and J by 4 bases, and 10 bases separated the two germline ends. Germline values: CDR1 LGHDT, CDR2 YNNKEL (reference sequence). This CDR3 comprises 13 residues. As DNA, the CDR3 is TGTGCCAGCAGCCAGAGGGACAAATACGAGCAGTACTTC. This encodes CASSQRDKYEQYF.